The entry below describes one T cell receptor beta chain. With 60 Vbeta and 13 Jbeta primers, the PCR was carried out. Repertoires were generated with immunoSEQ multiplex PCR, while TCRdb's copy carries only in-frame clones and drops some. The table has over 150,000 clones, around nine tenths seen once; the top ten hold around 0.85%. V lost 4 bases to trimming and J lost 3 bases, with 13 bases between them. Germline CDR1 is SGHTA and CDR2 is FQGNSA. CDR3 length: 14 residues. The entry originates in a study of cytomegalovirus exposure and HLA in healthy donors. Study-level information: The 110 million or so unique TCR beta sequences, from some 170 million T cells, were found by an earlier analysis.

The sequenced sample consisted of PBMCs. The clonotype originates from a woman aged 30 to 39 in good health and CMV-seronegative. The J gene is TRBJ2-7, the V gene TRBV7-2, with D possibly being TRBD1 (6 bases). CDR3 residues: CASSSPGTYYEQYF. Here the CDR3 DNA reads TGTGCCAGCAGCTCTCCCGGGACATACTACGAGCAGTACTTC.